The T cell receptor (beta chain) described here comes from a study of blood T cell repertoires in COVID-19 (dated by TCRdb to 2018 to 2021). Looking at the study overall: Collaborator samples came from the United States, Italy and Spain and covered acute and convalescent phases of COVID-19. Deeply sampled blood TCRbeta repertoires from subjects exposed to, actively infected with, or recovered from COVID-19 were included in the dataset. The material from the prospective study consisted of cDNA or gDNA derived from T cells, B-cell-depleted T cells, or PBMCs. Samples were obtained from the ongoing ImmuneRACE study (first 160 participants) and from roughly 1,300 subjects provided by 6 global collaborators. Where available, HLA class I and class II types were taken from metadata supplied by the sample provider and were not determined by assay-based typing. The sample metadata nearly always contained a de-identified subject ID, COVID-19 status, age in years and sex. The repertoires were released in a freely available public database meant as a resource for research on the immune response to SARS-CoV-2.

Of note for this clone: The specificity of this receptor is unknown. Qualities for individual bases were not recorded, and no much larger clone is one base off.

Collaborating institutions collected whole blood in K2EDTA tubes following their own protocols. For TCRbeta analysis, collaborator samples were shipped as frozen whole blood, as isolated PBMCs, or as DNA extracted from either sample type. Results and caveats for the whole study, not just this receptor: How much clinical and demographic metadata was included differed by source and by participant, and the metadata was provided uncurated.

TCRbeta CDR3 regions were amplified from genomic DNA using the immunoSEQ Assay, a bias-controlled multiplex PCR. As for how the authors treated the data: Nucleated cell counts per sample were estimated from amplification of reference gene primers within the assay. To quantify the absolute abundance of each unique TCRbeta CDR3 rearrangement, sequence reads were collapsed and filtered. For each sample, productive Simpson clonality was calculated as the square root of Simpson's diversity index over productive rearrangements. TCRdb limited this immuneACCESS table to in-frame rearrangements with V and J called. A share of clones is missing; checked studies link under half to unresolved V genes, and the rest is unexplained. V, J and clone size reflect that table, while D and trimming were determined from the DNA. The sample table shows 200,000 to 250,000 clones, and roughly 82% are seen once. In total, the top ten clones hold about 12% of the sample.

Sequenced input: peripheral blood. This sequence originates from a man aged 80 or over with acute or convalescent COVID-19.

The CDR3: CASSPTPGQTHEQYF. The DNA sequence reads TGTGCCAGCTCACCAACCCCGGGACAGACCCACGAGCAGTACTTC. In this chain, TRBV18 is recombined with TRBJ2-7, and 7 junction bases match TRBD1. V and J are trimmed by 2 bases and 5 bases, and the gene matches miss 9 bases of the junction. Per the germline V gene, KGHSH is the CDR1 and LQKENI is the CDR2. The CDR3 covers 15 residues, taking in both the cysteine and the phenylalanine. Here the CDR3 DNA is all that survives: 45 bases in frame from base 1.